These 2 T cell receptor beta chains came from one sample sequenced in a study of CD8 T cells in Susac syndrome. Random hexamers served to reverse transcribe roughly 0.45 to 1 ug RNA. One entry per CDR3 protein results from TCRdb running MiXCR on the immunoSEQ multiplex PCR reads. This sample has under 150,000 distinct CDR3 sequences, with around 94% found just once. The specimen was CD4+ T cells from PBMCs. Source of these receptors: a human donor with multiple sclerosis.

The rearrangement joins TRBV5-1 to TRBJ1-5, with no clear D. V lost 1 base to trimming and J lost 2 bases, with 10 bases between them. The germline V gene has CDR1 SGHRS and CDR2 YFSETQ. The CDR3 has 15 amino acids. In DNA, the CDR3 is TGCGCCAGCAGCTTGCAAGGGCTCGGCAATCAGCCCCAGCATTTT. Protein sequence: CASSLQGLGNQPQHF.

The rearrangement joins TRBV14 to TRBJ2-2; no clear D. The CDR3 loop spans 14 amino acids. CDR1 and CDR2 (germline): SGHDN, FVKESK. Trimming took 6 bases from V and 1 from J, leaving 9 bases between them. Here the CDR3 DNA reads TGTGCCAGCAGTATGGACCTGAACACCGGGGAGCTGTTTTTT. Translated: CASSMDLNTGELFF.